This T cell receptor beta chain was identified during a study of beta chain features in type 1 diabetes. CDR3 length: 15 amino acids. After removal of 0 bases from V and 1 base from J, the junction contained 2 bases not matched to a gene. The germline V gene encodes CDR1 SEHNR and CDR2 FQNEAQ (reference sequence). General observations from the study: More deletions and fewer insertions at VDJ junctions were seen in type 1 diabetes patients. Relative to healthy donors, patients appeared to have naive, central memory and Treg TCRB repertoires that were more similar. Cells expressing TCR highly could be over-represented by cDNA sequencing. All four CD4+ subsets from Type 1 diabetes patients carried moderately but significantly shorter TCRB CDR3s.

As every portion of the isolated RNA was reverse transcribed, the sequencing read expressed TCRB transcripts. Clones were sequenced by immunoSEQ multiplex PCR, and TCRdb holds only the in-frame ones, with some missing. The sample has around 710,000 clones; around an eighth are singletons. This clone was detected a few times. No antigen is known for it. The receptor comes from a young man with type 1 diabetes. The chain joins TRBV7-9 to TRBJ2-7, with 8 bases matching TRBD1. The sequenced sample was naive CD4+ T cells from blood. DNA for the CDR3: TGTGCCAGCAGCTTAGCACAGGGGGAGTCCTACGAGCAGTACTTC. Its translation: CASSLAQGESYEQYF.